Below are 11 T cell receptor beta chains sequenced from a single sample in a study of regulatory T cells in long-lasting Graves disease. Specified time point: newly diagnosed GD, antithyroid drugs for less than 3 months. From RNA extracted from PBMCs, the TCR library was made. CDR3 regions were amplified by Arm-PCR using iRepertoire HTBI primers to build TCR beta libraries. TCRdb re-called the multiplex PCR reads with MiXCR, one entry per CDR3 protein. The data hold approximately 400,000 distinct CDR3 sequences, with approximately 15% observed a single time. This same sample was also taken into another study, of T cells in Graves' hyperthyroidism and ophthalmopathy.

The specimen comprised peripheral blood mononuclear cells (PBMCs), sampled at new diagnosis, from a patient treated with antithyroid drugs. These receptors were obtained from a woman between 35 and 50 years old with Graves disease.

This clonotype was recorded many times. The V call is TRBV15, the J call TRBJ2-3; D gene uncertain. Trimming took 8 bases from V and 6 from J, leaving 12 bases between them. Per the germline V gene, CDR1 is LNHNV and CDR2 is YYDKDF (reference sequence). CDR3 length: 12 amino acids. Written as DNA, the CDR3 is TGTGCCACCGACTCCTATAGGGATACGCAGTATTTT. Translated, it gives CATDSYRDTQYF.

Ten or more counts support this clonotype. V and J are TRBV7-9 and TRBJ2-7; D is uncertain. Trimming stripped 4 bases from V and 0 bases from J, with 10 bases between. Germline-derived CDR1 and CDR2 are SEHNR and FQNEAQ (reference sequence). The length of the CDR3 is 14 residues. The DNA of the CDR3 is TGTGCCAGCAGCTCTCGGACGTCCTCCTACGAGCAGTACTTC. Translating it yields CASSSRTSSYEQYF.

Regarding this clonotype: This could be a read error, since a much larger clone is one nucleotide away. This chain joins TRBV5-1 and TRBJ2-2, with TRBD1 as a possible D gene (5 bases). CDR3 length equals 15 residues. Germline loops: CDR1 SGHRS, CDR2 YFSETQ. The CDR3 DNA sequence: TGCGCCAGCAGCGCGACAGACCCGAACAGCGGGGAGCTGTTTTTT. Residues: CASSATDPNSGELFF.

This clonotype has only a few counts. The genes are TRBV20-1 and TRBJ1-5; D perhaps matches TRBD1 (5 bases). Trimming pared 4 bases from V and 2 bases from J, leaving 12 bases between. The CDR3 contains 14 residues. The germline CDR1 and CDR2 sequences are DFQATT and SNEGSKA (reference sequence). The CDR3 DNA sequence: TGCAGTGCTACCGGGACCTATGGCAATCAGCCCCAGCATTTT. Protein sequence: CSATGTYGNQPQHF.

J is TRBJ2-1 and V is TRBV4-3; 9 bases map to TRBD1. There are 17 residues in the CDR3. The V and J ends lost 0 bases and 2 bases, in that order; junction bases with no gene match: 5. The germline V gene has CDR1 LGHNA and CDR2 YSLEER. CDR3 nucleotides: TGCGCCAGCAGCCAAGACCCACAGGGGGCAGCCTACAATGAGCAGTTCTTC. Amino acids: CASSQDPQGAAYNEQFF.

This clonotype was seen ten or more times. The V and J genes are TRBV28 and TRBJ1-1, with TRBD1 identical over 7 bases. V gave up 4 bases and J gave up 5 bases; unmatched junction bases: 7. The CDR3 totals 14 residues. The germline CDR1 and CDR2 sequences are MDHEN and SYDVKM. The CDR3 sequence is CASSYRGGGTEAFF. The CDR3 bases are TGTGCCAGCAGTTACAGGGGCGGCGGGACTGAAGCTTTCTTT. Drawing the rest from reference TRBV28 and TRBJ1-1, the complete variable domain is DVKVTQSSRYLVKRTGEKVFLECVQDMDHENMFWYRQDPGLGLRLIYFSYDVKMKEKGDIPEGYSVSREKKERFSLILESASTNQTSMYLCASSYRGGGTEAFFGQGTRLTVV.

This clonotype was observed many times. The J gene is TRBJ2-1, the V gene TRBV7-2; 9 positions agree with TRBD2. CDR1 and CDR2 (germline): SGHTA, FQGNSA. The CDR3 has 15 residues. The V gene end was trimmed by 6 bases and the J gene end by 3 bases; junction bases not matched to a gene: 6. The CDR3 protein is CASSLHSGSYNEQFF. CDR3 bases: TGTGCCAGCAGTTTACATAGCGGGAGCTACAATGAGCAGTTCTTC. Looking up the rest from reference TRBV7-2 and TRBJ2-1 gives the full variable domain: GAGVSQSPSNKVTEKGKDVELRCDPISGHTALYWYRQSLGQGLEFLIYFQGNSAPDKSGLPSDRFSAERTGGSVSTLTIQRTQQEDSAVYLCASSLHSGSYNEQFFGPGTRLTVL.

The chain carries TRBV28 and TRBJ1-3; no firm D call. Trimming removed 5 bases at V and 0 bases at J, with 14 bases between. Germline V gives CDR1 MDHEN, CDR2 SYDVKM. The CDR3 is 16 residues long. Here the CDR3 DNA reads TGTGCCAGCAGTGTGGACTCTCACATCTCTGGAAACACCATATATTTT. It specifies CASSVDSHISGNTIYF.

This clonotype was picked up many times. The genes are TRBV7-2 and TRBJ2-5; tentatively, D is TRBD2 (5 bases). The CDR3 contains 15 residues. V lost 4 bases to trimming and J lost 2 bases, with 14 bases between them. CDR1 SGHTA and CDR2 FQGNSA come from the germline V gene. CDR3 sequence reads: CASSSSGYMQETQYF. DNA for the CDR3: TGTGCCAGCAGCTCGAGCGGATATATGCAAGAGACCCAGTACTTC.

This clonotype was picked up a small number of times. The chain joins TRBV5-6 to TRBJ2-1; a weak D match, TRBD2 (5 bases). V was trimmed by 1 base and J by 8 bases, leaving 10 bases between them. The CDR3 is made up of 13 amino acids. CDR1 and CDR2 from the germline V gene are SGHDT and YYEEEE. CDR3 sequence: CASSLRTVHEQFF. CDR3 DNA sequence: TGTGCCAGCAGCTTGAGGACTGTTCATGAGCAGTTCTTC.

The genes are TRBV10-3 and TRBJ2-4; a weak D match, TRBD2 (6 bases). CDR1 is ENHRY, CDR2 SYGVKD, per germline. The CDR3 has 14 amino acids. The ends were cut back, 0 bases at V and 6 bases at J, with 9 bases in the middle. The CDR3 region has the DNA TGTGCCATCAGTGAGTCCGGCGGGACAAACATTCAGTACTTC. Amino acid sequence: CAISESGGTNIQYF.